This TCR beta chain was sequenced in a study of blood T cell repertoires in COVID-19. In the study overall: Acute and convalescent COVID-19 specimens originated in the United States, Italy and Spain. In each case, the material was cDNA or gDNA derived from T cells, B-cell-depleted T cells, or PBMCs.

As processed by the authors: Amplifying reference gene primers gave estimates of nucleated cell counts. TCRdb's copy holds only in-frame clones and misses some; the assay was immunoSEQ multiplex PCR. The D gene and trimming were derived from the DNA, and the V and J assignments and clone size from that table. The repertoire holds under 350,000 clones, with about 80% as singletons. The CDR3 extends over 13 amino acids. Trimming cost V 1 base and J 1 base, with 4 bases left between them. Germline V gene lookup returns CDR1 SGHAT and CDR2 FQNNGV. This sequence was found in a woman aged 50 to 65 who had recovered from COVID-19. The V gene is TRBV11-2, the J gene TRBJ1-1; D is unclear. Sequenced input: peripheral blood. CDR3 loop: CASSLVQNTEAFF. The CDR3 DNA is TGTGCCAGCAGCTTAGTACAGAACACTGAAGCTTTCTTT.